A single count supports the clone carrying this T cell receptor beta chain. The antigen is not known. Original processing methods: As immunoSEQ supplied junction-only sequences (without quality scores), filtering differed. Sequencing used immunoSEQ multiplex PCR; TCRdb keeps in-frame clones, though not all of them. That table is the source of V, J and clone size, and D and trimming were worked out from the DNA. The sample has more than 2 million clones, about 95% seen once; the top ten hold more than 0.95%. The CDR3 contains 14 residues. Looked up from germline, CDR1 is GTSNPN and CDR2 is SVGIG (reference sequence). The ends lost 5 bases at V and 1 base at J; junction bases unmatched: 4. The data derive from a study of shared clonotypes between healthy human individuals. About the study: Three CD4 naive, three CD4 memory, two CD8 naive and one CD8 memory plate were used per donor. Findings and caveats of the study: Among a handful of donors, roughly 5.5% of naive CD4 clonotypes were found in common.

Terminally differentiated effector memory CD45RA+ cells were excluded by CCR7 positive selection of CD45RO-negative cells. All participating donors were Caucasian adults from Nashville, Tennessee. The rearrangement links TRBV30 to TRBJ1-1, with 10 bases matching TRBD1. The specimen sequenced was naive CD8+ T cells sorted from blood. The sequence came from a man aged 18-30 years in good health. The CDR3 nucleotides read TGTGCCTGGGGGGACAGGGGAGCGAACACTGAAGCTTTCTTT. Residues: CAWGDRGANTEAFF.